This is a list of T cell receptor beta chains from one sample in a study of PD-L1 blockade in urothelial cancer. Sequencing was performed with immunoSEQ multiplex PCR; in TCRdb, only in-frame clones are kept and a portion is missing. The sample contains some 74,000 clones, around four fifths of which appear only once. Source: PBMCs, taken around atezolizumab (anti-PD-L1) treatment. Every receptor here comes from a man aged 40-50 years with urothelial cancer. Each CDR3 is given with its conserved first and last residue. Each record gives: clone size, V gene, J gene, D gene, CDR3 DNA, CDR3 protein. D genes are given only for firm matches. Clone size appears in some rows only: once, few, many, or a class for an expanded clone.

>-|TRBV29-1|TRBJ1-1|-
TGCAGCGTTGATAGAGGATCTGAAGCTTTCTTT
CSVDRGSEAFF
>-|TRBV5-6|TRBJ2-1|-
TGTGCCAGCAGCTTGGTGGGAAATCCGGACAGTTACAATGAGCAGTTCTTC
CASSLVGNPDSYNEQFF
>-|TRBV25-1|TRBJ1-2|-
TGTGCCAGCAGTGTTCAGGGGCTGGGTGGCTACACCTTC
CASSVQGLGGYTF
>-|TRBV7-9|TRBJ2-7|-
TGTGCCAGCAGCCCCAGGGAAAGCGAGCAGTACTTC
CASSPRESEQYF
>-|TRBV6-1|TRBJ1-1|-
TGTGCCAGCAGTGCGGACAGCATAACTGAAGCTTTCTTT
CASSADSITEAFF
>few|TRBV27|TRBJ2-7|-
TGTGCCAGCAGTCCATGGACTTTTGGGTCATACGAGCAGTACTTC
CASSPWTFGSYEQYF
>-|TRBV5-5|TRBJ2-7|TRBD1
TGTGCCAGCAGCCCGGTTGTGACAGGGTCCCCCTACGAGCAGTACTTC
CASSPVVTGSPYEQYF
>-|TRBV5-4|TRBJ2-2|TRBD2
TGTGCCAGCAGCCTCGGACTAGCGGCTAACACCGGGGAGCTGTTTTTT
CASSLGLAANTGELFF
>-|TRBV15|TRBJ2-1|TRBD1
TGTGCCACCAGCAGAGACAGGGGGAAAGATGAGCAGTTCTTC
CATSRDRGKDEQFF
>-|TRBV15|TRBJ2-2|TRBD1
TGTGCCACCAGCAGAAGGGGGCAGGCCGGGGAGCTGTTTTTT
CATSRRGQAGELFF
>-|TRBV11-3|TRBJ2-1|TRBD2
TGTGCCAGCAGCCCCAGGGCGGGAGGGCAGTTCTTC
CASSPRAGGQFF
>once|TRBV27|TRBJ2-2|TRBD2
TGTGCCAGCAGTTGGGGGGGTAAAGGACGGAACACCGGGGAGCTGTTTTTT
CASSWGGKGRNTGELFF
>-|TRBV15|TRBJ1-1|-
TGTGCCACCAGCAGAGGAGGTAGAACAGCTTTCTTT
CATSRGGRTAFF
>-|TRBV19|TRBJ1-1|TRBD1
TGTGCCAGTCGAACGGACAGGGCCGGGTCAGCTTTCTTT
CASRTDRAGSAFF
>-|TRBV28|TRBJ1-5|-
TGTGCCAGCAGGCCGAAGGAGGTTAGGGTACAGCCCCAGCATTTT
CASRPKEVRVQPQHF
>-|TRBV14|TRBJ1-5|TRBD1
TGTGCCAGCAGCCAAGAGGACAGGGGGCATAGCAATCAGCCCCAGCATTTT
CASSQEDRGHSNQPQHF
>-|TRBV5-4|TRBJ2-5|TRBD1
TGTGCCAGCAGCAAGAACAGGGGTGAGACCCAGTACTTC
CASSKNRGETQYF
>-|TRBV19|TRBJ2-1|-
TGTGCCAGTAGTATAGAGCCAACCTACTCCTACAATGAGCAGTTCTTC
CASSIEPTYSYNEQFF
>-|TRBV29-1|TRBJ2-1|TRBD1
TGCAGCGTTCCAAGGGACAGGATCTCCTACAATGAGCAGTTCTTC
CSVPRDRISYNEQFF
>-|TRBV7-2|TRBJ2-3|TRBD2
TGTGCCAGCAGCTTAGAAGCGGGGAACCATATGCAGTATTTT
CASSLEAGNHMQYF
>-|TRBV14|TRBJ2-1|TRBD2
TGTGCCAGCGGCTATGGCGGGAGGGCCATGGAGCAGTTCTTC
CASGYGGRAMEQFF
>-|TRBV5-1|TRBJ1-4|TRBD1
TGCGCCAGCAGCACGTGGACAGGGGAAAAACTGTTTTTT
CASSTWTGEKLFF
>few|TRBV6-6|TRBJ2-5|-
TGTGCCAGCAGTTATGGAGCCGAGACCCAGTACTTC
CASSYGAETQYF
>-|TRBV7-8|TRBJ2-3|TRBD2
TGTGCCAGCAAACTAGCGGGAGGGCCACCAGATACGCAGTATTTT
CASKLAGGPPDTQYF
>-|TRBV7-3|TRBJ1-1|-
TGTGCCAGCAGCTTACAGGGGCTGAACACTGAAGCTTTCTTT
CASSLQGLNTEAFF
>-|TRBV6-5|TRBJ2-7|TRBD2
TGTGCCAGGACTAGCGGGTGCTCCATCATACGGTACTTC
CARTSGCSIIRYF
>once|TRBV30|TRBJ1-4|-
TGTGCCTGGGGGGGCGCAACTAATGAAAAACTGTTTTTT
CAWGGATNEKLFF
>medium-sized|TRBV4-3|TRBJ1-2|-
TGCGCCAGCAGCCAACTACTTAACTATGGCTACACCTTC
CASSQLLNYGYTF
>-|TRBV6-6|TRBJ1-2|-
TGTGCCAGCAGTTACGCAGAGGGCGGCTATGGCTACACCTTC
CASSYAEGGYGYTF
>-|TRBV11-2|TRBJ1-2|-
TGTGCCAGCAGCTTAAGTACAGGATGGGATGGCTACACCTTC
CASSLSTGWDGYTF
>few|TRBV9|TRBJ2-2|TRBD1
TGTGCCAGCAGTTCCGGGACAGAGACCGGGGAGCTGTTTTTT
CASSSGTETGELFF
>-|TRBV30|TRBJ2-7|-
TGTGCCTCACTGACCTCTCGGGACGAGCAGTACTTC
CASLTSRDEQYF
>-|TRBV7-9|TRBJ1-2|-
TGTGCCAGCAGCTTAGCCATCTTC
CASSLAIF
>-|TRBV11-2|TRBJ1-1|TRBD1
TGTGCCAGCAGCGTGGACAGGGGGTATTCCACTGAAGCTTTCTTT
CASSVDRGYSTEAFF
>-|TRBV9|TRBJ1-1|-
TGTGCCAGCAGCGTAGGGGTTTTGACCGGGAGCACTGAAGCTTTCTTT
CASSVGVLTGSTEAFF
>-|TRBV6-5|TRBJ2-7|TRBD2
TGTGCCAGCAGTCTCCCGGGAGGCCGGAGGGACGAGCAGTACTTC
CASSLPGGRRDEQYF
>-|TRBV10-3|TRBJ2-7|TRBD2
TGTGCCATCAGCCTTGGCGGGAGAGACGAGCAGTACTTC
CAISLGGRDEQYF
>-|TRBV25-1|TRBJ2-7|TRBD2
TGTGCCAGCAGTGATGGCGGGGGCTCCTACGAGCAGTACTTC
CASSDGGGSYEQYF
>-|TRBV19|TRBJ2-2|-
TGTGCCAGTAGTATCGCGGGTACCACCGGGGAGCTGTTTTTT
CASSIAGTTGELFF
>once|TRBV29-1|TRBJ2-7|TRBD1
TGCAGCGGGTGGGGACAGGGAATGTCCGAGCAGTACTTC
CSGWGQGMSEQYF
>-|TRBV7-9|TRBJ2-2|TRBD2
TGTGCCAGCAGCTCCGGACTAGCGTTCACCGGGGAGCTGTTTTTT
CASSSGLAFTGELFF
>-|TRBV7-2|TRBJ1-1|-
TGTGCCAGCAGCTTAGATGGAGGCAGGAACACTGAAGCTTTCTTT
CASSLDGGRNTEAFF
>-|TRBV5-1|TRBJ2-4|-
TGCGCCAGCAGCTTGTTGGAGGAAAACATTCAGTACTTC
CASSLLEENIQYF